These 32 T cell receptor beta chains came from one sample sequenced in a study of T cells expressing NK-cell markers. TCRdb reprocessed the 5' RACE reads and keeps a single row for each CDR3 protein, giving no DNA. Its listing shows over 200,000 distinct CDR3 sequences. Sequencing was done on a sample of blood T cells: a sorted CD56 or NKG2C T cell subset, CD4+ or CD8+ T cells, or bulk PBMC T cells (not recorded which). The receptors derive from a man aged 18 to 35 in good health.

The V and J genes are TRBV29-1 and TRBJ2-1; absent DNA, TCRdb's TRBD1 call cannot be checked. Germline-derived CDR1 and CDR2 are SQVTM and ANQGSEA. The length of the CDR3 is 13 residues. The chain's CDR3 is CSVRGTTNNEQFF.

The chain is built from TRBV9 and TRBJ2-7; TCRdb selects TRBD1, and the lack of DNA leaves this call unchecked. This CDR3 has 15 amino acids. Germline CDR1 SGDLS, CDR2 YYNGEE. CDR3 sequence: CASSKTPTGEHEQYF.

The gene calls are TRBV5-5 and TRBJ2-2. The CDR3 loop spans 16 amino acids. Germline lookup yields CDR1 SGHKS and CDR2 YYEKEE (reference sequence). The CDR3 here is CASSLSAMTNTGELFF.

The chain carries TRBV6-5 and TRBJ2-5; as DNA is missing, the TRBD1 call by TCRdb cannot be tested. The length of the CDR3 is 14 residues. The germline gives CDR1 MNHEY, CDR2 SVGAGI. The CDR3 loop is CASSYGAVGETQYF.

This chain links TRBV29-1 with TRBJ1-1. This CDR3 spans 12 amino acids. Germline CDR1 reads SQVTM; CDR2 reads ANQGSEA. CDR3 in amino acids: CSGKDGNTEAFF.

The chain links TRBV7-2 to TRBJ1-3. Germline CDR1 SGHTA, CDR2 FQGNSA. The CDR3 loop spans 14 amino acids. This CDR3 is CASSLTVSGNTIYF.

The chain joins TRBV27 to TRBJ1-1; as DNA is missing, the TRBD1 call by TCRdb cannot be tested. CDR1 and CDR2 from the germline V gene are MNHEY and SMNVEV (reference sequence). The CDR3 is 12 amino acids. CDR3 residues: CASSVGSGEAFF.

The V and J genes are TRBV7-8 and TRBJ2-2. The V gene's germline CDR1 is SGHVS and CDR2 FQNEAQ. The CDR3 spans 14 residues. The CDR3 region is CASSSTENTGELFF.

This chain connects TRBV28 to TRBJ1-4; no DNA is available, so the TRBD1 call from TCRdb remains unchecked. The germline V gene encodes CDR1 MDHEN and CDR2 SYDVKM. The CDR3 sequence is 13 residues long. CDR3: CASRTGNNEKLFF. The whole variable domain, filled in from reference TRBV28 and TRBJ1-4, reads DVKVTQSSRYLVKRTGEKVFLECVQDMDHENMFWYRQDPGLGLRLIYFSYDVKMKEKGDIPEGYSVSREKKERFSLILESASTNQTSMYLCASRTGNNEKLFFGSGTQLSVL.

J is TRBJ1-5 and V is TRBV30. Germline CDR1 and CDR2: GTSNPN and SVGIG (reference sequence). CDR3 length: 12 amino acids. CDR3 amino acids: CAWTQENQPQHF. Full variable domain (missing parts from reference TRBV30 and TRBJ1-5): SQTIHQWPATLVQPVGSPLSLECTVEGTSNPNLYWYRQAAGRGLQLLFYSVGIGQISSEVPQNLSASRPQDRQFILSSKKLLLSDSGFYLCAWTQENQPQHFGDGTRLSIL.

The CDR3 reads CASSEFGSNQPQHF. This chain connects TRBV25-1 to TRBJ1-5. CDR1 is MGHDK, CDR2 SYGVNS, per germline. The CDR3 consists of 14 residues.

V gene TRBV11-3 combines with J gene TRBJ2-3; as DNA is missing, the TRBD1 call by TCRdb cannot be tested. Germline-derived CDR1 and CDR2 are SGHNT and YENEEA. CDR3 size: 13 residues. The CDR3 spells CASSSPVTDTQYF.

The chain joins TRBV12-5 to TRBJ1-6; TCRdb's D call of TRBD1 is untestable without DNA. The length of the CDR3 is 14 residues. Per the germline V gene, CDR1 is LGHNT and CDR2 is FRNRAP. CDR3 amino acids: CASVGDGGSSPLHF.

The chain carries TRBV5-1 and TRBJ2-7. The germline V gene has CDR1 SGHRS and CDR2 YFSETQ. CDR3 size: 14 residues. The CDR3 region is CASSFWGRSYEQYF.

This chain connects TRBV11-2 to TRBJ1-1. Germline V gene data show CDR1 as SGHAT and CDR2 as FQNNGV. This CDR3 has 12 amino acids. The CDR3 is CASSLGRGEAFF.

The chain combines TRBV27 with TRBJ1-5; the TCRdb call, TRBD1, lacks DNA for checking. The CDR3 contains 15 residues. Germline V gene sequence: CDR1 MNHEY, CDR2 SMNVEV (reference sequence). The CDR3: CASSLEDPRGQPQHF.

The chain uses TRBV4-1 and TRBJ2-1. The CDR3 extends over 14 amino acids. Germline V gene sequence: CDR1 MGHRA, CDR2 YSYEKL. This CDR3 reads CASSLLARFDEQFF.

The rearrangement uses TRBV5-4 and TRBJ2-2; the D call from TCRdb, TRBD1, cannot be confirmed without DNA. The CDR3 extends over 15 amino acids. CDR1 and CDR2 (germline): SGHNT, YYREEE (reference sequence). CDR3 residues: CASSQQGIRTGELFF.

The chain's CDR3 is CSAPTSGRAEQFF. The rearrangement joins TRBV20-1 to TRBJ2-1; TCRdb reports TRBD2, a call that lacks DNA to check it against. The germline CDR1 and CDR2 sequences are DFQATT and SNEGSKA (reference sequence). The CDR3 sequence is 13 residues long.

The rearrangement uses TRBV11-2 and TRBJ2-7; TCRdb gives TRBD1 as the D gene, but with no DNA this cannot be confirmed. This CDR3 comprises 15 residues. Per the germline V gene, CDR1 is SGHAT and CDR2 is FQNNGV. CDR3 sequence reads: CASSFGPGTPYEQYF.

V and J are TRBV4-2 and TRBJ2-7. Germline V gives CDR1 LGHNA, CDR2 YNFKEQ. This CDR3 is built from 14 residues. CDR3 loop: CASSQLRNGYEQYF.

The gene calls are TRBV29-1 and TRBJ2-3; TCRdb designates TRBD2, a call that cannot be tested without DNA. The CDR3 has 14 residues. Germline lookup yields CDR1 SQVTM and CDR2 ANQGSEA. CDR3 residues: CSTSGVAGTDTQYF.

The chain joins TRBV20-1 to TRBJ2-3; TCRdb's D call, TRBD2, is unchecked because there is no DNA. The CDR3 has 13 residues. The germline V gene encodes CDR1 DFQATT and CDR2 SNEGSKA (reference sequence). CDR3 amino acids: CSAGGLAKDTQYF.

The chain has TRBV14 and TRBJ2-1; lacking DNA, the TRBD2 call made by TCRdb goes unchecked. Germline V lookup: CDR1 SGHDN, CDR2 FVKESK. The CDR3 is made up of 16 amino acids. The chain's CDR3 is CASSQVGGYRRDEQFF.

The chain links TRBV18 to TRBJ1-1; TCRdb returns TRBD1, unconfirmable since there is no DNA. The CDR3 is made up of 14 amino acids. The germline V gene encodes CDR1 KGHSH and CDR2 LQKENI. The CDR3 is CASSPLRVGDQAFF.

The chain combines TRBV5-6 with TRBJ2-1; TCRdb proposes TRBD1, but this gene call is untestable without DNA. The length of the CDR3 is 15 residues. Germline V gives CDR1 SGHDT, CDR2 YYEEEE. CDR3 sequence reads: CASSSTGGAGNEQFF.

The chain employs TRBV6-1 and TRBJ2-1. From germline, CDR1 is MNHNS and CDR2 SASEGT. The CDR3 length is 14 residues. The CDR3 region is CASSRLESLNEQFF.

This rearrangement joins TRBV9 to TRBJ2-1; TCRdb proposes TRBD1, but this gene call is untestable without DNA. Germline CDR1 and CDR2: SGDLS and YYNGEE. This CDR3 has 16 amino acids. The chain's CDR3 is CASSVVTGTAINEQFF.

The chain employs TRBV2 and TRBJ2-7; the D call from TCRdb, TRBD2, cannot be confirmed without DNA. This CDR3 is 12 amino acids long. The germline CDR1 and CDR2 sequences are SNHLY and FYNNEI. The CDR3 loop reads CASSGTRYEQYF.

J is TRBJ1-1 and V is TRBV4-3; TCRdb's D call, TRBD1, is unchecked because there is no DNA. The germline V gene has CDR1 LGHNA and CDR2 YSLEER. This CDR3 has 15 amino acids. The CDR3 region is CASSLEQGRNTEAFF.

V usage is TRBV12-3 or TRBV12-4 and J usage is TRBJ2-1. The CDR3 covers 12 residues. CDR3: CASSFFHNEQFF.

V usage is TRBV7-2 and J usage is TRBJ2-1; TCRdb indicates TRBD2, and absent DNA this call remains unverified. The CDR3 length is 17 residues. From germline, CDR1 is SGHTA and CDR2 FQGNSA. The CDR3: CASSRTSGPSSYNEQFF.